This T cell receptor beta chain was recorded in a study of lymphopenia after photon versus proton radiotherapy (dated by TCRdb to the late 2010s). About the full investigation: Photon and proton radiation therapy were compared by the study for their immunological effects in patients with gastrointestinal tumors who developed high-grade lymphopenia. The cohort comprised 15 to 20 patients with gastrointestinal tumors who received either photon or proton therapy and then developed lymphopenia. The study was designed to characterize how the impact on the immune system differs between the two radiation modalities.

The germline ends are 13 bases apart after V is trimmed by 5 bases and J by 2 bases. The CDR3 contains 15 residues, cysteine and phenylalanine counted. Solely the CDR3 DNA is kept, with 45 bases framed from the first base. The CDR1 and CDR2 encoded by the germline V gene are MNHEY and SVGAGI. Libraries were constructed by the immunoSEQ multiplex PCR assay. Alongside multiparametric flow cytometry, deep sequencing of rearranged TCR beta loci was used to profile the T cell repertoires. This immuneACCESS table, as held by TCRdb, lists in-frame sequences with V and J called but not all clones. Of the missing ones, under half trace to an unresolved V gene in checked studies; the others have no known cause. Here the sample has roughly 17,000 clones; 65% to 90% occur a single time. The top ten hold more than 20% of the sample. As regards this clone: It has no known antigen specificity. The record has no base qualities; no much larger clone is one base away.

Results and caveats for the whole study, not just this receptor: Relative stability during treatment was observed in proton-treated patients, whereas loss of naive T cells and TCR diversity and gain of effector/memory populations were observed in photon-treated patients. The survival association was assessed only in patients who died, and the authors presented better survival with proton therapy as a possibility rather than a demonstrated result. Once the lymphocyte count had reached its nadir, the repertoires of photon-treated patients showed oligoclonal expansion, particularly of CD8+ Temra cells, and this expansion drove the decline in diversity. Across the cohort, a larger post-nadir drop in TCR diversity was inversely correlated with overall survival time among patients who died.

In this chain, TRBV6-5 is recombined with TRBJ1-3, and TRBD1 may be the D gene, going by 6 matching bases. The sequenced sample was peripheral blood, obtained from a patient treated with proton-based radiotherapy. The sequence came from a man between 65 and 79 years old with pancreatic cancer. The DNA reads TGTGCCAGCAGTAATCAGGGGTCGCCTGGAAACACCATATATTTT. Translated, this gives CASSNQGSPGNTIYF.